The clone carrying this T cell receptor (beta chain) appeared a single time. Its antigen is unknown. With 60 Vbeta and 13 Jbeta primers, the PCR was carried out. Sequencing used immunoSEQ multiplex PCR; TCRdb keeps in-frame clones, though not all of them. Among 77,000 or so clones listed, about 80% were seen once. Between the trimmed V and J ends, which lost 0 bases and 5 bases, there was a span of 16 bases. CDR1 MNHEY and CDR2 SVGAGI come from the germline V gene. CDR3 length: 16 amino acids. This sample stems from a study of cytomegalovirus exposure and HLA in healthy donors. Looking at the study overall: Most genotyped donors, approximately 81% of about 400, had Caucasian-associated genetic ancestry. Study-wide results and caveats: The likely explanation for a cluster of highly shared sequence variants was sequencing artifact. Previously analyzed data showed that most TCR beta V segments were productive at a frequency of about 90% or about 30%. Analysis was carried out at a later point, and it linked a missense DCLRE1C variant to TCR beta V- and J-gene trimming.

The sequencing sample was made of PBMCs. This chain links TRBV6-5 with TRBJ1-1; D gene ambiguous. The clonotype originates from a woman aged 35 to 49 in good health and CMV-seronegative. The CDR3 coding sequence is TGTGCCAGCAGTTACTCGCAGCGGGCCGGGGTTACTGAAGCTTTCTTT. This gives the protein CASSYSQRAGVTEAFF.